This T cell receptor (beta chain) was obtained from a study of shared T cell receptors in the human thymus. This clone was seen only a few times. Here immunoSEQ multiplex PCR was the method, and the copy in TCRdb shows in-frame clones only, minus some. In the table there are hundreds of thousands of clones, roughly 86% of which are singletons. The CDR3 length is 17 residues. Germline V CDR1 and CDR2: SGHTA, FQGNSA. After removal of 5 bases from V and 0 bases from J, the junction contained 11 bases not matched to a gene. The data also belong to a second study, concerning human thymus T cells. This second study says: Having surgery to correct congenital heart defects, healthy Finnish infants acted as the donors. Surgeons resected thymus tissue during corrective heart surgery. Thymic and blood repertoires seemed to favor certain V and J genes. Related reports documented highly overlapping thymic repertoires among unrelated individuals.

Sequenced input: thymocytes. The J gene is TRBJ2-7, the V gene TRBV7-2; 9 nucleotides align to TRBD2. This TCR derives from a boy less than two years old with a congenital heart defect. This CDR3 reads CASSPHPISGSSYEQYF. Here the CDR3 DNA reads TGTGCCAGCAGCCCCCACCCGATTAGCGGGAGCTCCTACGAGCAGTACTTC.